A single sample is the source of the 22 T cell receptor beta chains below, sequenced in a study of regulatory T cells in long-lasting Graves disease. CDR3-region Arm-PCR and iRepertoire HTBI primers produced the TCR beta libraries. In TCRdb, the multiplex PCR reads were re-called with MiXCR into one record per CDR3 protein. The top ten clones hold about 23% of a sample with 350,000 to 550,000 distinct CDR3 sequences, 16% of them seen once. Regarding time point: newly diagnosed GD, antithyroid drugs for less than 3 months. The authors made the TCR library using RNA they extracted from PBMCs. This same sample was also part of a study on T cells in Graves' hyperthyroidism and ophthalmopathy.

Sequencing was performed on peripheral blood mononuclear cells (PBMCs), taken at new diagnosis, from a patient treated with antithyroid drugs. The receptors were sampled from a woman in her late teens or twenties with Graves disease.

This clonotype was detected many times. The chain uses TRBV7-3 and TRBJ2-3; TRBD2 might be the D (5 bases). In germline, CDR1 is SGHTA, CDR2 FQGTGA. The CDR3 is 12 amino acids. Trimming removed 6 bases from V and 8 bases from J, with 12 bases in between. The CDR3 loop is CASSRTSGTQYF. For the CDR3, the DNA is TGTGCCAGCAGTCGGACGAGCGGTACGCAGTATTTT.

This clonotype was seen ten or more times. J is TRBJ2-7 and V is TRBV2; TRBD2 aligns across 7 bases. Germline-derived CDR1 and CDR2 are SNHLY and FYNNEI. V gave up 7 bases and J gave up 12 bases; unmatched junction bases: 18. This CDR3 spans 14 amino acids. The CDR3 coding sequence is TGTGCCAGCAAGGATACTGGACTAGGAAAAGATGGGTACTTC. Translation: CASKDTGLGKDGYF.

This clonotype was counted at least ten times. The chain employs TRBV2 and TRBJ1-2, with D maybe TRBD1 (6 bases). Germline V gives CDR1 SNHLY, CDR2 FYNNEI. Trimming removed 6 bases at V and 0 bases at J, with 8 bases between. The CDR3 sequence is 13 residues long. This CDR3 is CASRWTANYGYTF. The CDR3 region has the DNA TGTGCCAGCAGATGGACAGCTAACTATGGCTACACCTTC.

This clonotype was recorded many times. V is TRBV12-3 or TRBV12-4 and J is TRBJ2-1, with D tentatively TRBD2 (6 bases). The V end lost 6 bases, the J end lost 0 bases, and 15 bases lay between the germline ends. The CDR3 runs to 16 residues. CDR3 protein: CASSLISGDSYNEQFF. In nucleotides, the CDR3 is TGTGCCAGCAGCCTCATTAGCGGAGACTCCTACAATGAGCAGTTCTTC.

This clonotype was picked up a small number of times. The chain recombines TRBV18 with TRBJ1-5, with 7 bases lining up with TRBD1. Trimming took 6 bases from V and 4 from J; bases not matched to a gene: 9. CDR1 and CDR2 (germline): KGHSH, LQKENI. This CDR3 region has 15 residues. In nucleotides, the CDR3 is TGTGCCAGCTCGATCGGACAGGCCATAAATCAGCCCCAGCATTTT. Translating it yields CASSIGQAINQPQHF. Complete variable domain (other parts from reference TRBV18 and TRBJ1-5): NAGVMQNPRHLVRRRGQEARLRCSPMKGHSHVYWYRQLPEEGLKFMVYLQKENIIDESGMPKERFSAEFPKEGPSILRIQQVVRGDSAAYFCASSIGQAINQPQHFGDGTRLSIL.

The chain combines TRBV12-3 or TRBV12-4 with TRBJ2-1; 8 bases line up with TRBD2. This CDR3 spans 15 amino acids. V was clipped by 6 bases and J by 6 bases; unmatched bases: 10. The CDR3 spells CASSRGGTLSNEQFF. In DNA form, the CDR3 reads TGTGCCAGCAGCCGCGGGGGGACTCTTTCCAATGAGCAGTTCTTC.

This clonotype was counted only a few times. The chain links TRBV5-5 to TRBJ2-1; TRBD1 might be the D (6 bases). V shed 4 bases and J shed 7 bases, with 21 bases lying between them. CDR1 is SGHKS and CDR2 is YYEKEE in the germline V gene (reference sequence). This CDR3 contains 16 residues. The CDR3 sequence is CASSRRLLAGENEQFF. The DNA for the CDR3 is TGTGCCAGCAGCCGCAGACTATTAGCAGGGGAAAATGAGCAGTTCTTC. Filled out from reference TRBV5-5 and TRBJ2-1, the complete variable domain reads DAGVTQSPTHLIKTRGQQVTLRCSPISGHKSVSWYQQVLGQGPQFIFQYYEKEERGRGNFPDRFSARQFPNYSSELNVNALLLGDSALYLCASSRRLLAGENEQFFGPGTRLTVL.

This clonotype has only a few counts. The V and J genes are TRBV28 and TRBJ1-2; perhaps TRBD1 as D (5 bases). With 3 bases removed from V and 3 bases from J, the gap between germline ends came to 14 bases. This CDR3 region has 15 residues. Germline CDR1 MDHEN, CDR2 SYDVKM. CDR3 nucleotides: TGTGCCAGCAGTTTTGGGGGGAACCCACACTATGGCTACACCTTC. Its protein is CASSFGGNPHYGYTF.

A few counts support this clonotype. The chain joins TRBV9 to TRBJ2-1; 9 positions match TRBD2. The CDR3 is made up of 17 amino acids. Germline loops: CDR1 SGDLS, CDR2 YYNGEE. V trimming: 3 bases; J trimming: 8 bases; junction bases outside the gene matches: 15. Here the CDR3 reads CASSDSSNSGSMDEQFF. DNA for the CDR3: TGTGCCAGCAGCGACAGTTCGAATAGCGGGAGTATGGATGAGCAGTTCTTC.

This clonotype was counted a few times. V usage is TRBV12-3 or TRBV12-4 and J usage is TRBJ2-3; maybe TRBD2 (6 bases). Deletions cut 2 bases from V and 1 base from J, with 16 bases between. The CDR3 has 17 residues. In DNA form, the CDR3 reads TGTGCCAGCAGTTTACAGTCTAGGGGACTTGGCACAGATACGCAGTATTTT. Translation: CASSLQSRGLGTDTQYF.

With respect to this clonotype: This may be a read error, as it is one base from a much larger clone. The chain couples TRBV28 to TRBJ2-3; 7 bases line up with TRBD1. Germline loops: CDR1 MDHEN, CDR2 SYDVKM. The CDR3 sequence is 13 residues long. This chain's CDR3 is CASSIGTATEASF. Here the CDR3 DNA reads TGTGCCAGCAGTATTGGGACAGCTACTGAAGCTTCCTTT.

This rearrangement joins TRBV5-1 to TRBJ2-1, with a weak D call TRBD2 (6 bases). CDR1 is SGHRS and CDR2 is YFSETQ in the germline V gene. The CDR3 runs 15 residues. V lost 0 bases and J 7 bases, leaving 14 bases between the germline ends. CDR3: CASSLVGLAPNEQFF. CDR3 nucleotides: TGCGCCAGCAGCTTGGTAGGGCTAGCGCCTAATGAGCAGTTCTTC.

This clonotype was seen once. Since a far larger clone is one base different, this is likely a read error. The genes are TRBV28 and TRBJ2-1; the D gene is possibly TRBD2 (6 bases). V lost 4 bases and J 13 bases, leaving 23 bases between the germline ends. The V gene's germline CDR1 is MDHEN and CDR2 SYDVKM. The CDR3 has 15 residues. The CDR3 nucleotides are TGTGCCAGCAGTTCAAATAGCGGCGAGGGAAAGACCCAGTTCTTC. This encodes CASSSNSGEGKTQFF.

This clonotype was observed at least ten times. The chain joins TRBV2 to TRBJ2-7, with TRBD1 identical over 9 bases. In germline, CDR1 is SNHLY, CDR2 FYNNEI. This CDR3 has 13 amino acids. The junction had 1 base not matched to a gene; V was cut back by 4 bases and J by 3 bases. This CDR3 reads CASSGQGVYEQYF. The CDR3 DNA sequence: TGTGCCAGCAGTGGACAGGGGGTCTACGAGCAGTACTTC.

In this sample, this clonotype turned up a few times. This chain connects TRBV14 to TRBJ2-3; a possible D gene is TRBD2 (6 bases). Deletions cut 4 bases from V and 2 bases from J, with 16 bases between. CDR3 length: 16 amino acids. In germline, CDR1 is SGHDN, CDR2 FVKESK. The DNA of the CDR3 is TGTGCCAGCAGCCTGGGGACTCAACAAATCACAGATACGCAGTATTTT. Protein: CASSLGTQQITDTQYF.

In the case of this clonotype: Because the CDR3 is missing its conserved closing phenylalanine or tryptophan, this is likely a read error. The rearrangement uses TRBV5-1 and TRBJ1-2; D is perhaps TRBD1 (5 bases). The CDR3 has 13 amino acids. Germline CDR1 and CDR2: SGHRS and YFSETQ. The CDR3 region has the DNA TGTGCCAGCAGCTTTGTACAGGCTTATCGCTACACCTCC. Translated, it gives CASSFVQAYRYTS.

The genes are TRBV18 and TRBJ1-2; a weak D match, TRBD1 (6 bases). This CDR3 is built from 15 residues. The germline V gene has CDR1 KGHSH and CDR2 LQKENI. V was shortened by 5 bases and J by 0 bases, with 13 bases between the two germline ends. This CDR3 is CASSSTGRPNYGYTF. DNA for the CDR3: TGTGCCAGCTCATCTACAGGGAGACCTAACTATGGCTACACCTTC.

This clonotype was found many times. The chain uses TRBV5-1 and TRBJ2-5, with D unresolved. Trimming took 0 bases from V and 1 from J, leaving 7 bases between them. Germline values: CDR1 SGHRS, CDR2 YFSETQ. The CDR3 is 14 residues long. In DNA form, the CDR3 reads TGCGCCAGCAGCTTGGGTTTAGGCCAAGAGACCCAGTACTTC. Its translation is CASSLGLGQETQYF.

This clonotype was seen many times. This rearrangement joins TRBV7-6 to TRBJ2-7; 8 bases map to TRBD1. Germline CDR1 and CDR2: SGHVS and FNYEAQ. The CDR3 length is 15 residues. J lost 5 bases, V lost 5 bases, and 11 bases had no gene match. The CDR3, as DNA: TGTGCCAGCAGCCCAAGACAGGGGTCGAAGCACGAGCAGTACTTC. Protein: CASSPRQGSKHEQYF.

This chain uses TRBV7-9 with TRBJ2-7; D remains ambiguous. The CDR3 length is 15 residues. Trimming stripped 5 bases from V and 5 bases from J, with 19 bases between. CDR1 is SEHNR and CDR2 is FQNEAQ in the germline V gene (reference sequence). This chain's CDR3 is CASSPKPSSPHEQYF. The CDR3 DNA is TGTGCCAGCAGCCCAAAACCCTCTTCCCCCCACGAGCAGTACTTC. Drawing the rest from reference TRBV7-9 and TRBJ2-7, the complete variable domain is DTGVSQNPRHKITKRGQNVTFRCDPISEHNRLYWYRQTLGQGPEFLTYFQNEAQLEKSRLLSDRFSAERPKGSFSTLEIQRTEQGDSAMYLCASSPKPSSPHEQYFGPGTRLTVT.

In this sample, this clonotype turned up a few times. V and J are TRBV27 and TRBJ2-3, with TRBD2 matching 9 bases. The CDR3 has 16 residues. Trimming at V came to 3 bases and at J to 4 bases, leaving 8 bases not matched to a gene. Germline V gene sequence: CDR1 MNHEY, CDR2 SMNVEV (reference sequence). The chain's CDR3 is CASSFLIAGAADTQYF. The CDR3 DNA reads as TGTGCCAGCAGTTTTTTGATAGCGGGAGCGGCAGATACGCAGTATTTT.

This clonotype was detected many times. DNA of the CDR3: TGCAGTGCTAGAGAGATTCCTGAAGCTTTCTTT. Its protein is CSAREIPEAFF. This rearrangement joins TRBV20-1 to TRBJ1-1; D not resolved. V lost 0 bases, J lost 6 bases, and 5 bases lay in between. Looked up from germline, CDR1 is DFQATT and CDR2 is SNEGSKA (reference sequence). This CDR3 region has 11 residues.